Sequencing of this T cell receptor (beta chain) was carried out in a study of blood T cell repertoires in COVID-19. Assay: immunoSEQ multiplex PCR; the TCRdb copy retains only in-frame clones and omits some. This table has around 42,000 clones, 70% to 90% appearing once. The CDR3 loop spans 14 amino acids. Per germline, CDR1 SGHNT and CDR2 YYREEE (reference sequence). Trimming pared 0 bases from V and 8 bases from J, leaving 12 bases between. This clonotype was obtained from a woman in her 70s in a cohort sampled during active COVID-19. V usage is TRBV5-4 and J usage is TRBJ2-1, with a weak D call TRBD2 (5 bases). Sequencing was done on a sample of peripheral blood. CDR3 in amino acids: CASSLDLAGHEQFF. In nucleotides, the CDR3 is TGTGCCAGCAGCTTGGATCTAGCTGGCCATGAGCAGTTCTTC.